The present entry profiles one T cell receptor (beta chain) with its context. Its target is not known. These data come from a study of immune cell composition in non-small cell lung cancer. About the research overall: Tumours were mainly lung adenocarcinoma or squamous cell carcinoma.

Notes on the study in general: No significant correlation existed between pack-years smoked and tumour clonality.

Clones were read by immunoSEQ multiplex PCR, and TCRdb kept only the in-frame ones, dropping some. The repertoire holds several thousand clones, with roughly four fifths as singletons. The germline gives CDR1 SGHTA, CDR2 FQGNSA. V gave up 2 bases and J gave up 6 bases; unmatched junction bases: 8. The CDR3 has 15 amino acids. The V and J genes are TRBV7-2 and TRBJ2-5; 8 nucleotides match TRBD2. The specimen sequenced was lung tumor tissue. The clonotype comes from a human donor with non-small cell lung cancer. CDR3 residues: CASSLMGLEAKTQYF. DNA for the CDR3: TGTGCCAGCAGCTTAATGGGACTAGAAGCGAAGACCCAGTACTTC.